This T cell receptor (beta chain) was recovered during a study of shared clonotypes between healthy human individuals. Germline CDR1 MNHEY, CDR2 SVGAGI. The CDR3 is 14 amino acids. The V gene end was trimmed by 0 bases and the J gene end by 3 bases; junction bases not matched to a gene: 1. Naive CD8 cells were CD45RO-negative, positively selected for CCR7, excluding terminally differentiated effector memory CD45RA+ cells. For every subset, genomic DNA was evenly distributed across several immunoSEQ plates. Method: immunoSEQ multiplex PCR; TCRdb's copy keeps in-frame clones and lacks some. The sample includes roughly 2 million clones, roughly 94% of them seen just once. A remark on this clone: The sample contains more than one DNA sequence encoding this CDR3.

The sample was naive CD8+ T cells sorted from blood. The V call is TRBV6-5, the J call TRBJ1-2, with 7 bases aligning to TRBD1. This TCR was recovered from a man between 18 and 29 years old in good health. The CDR3 DNA reads TGTGCCAGCAGTTACTCGGGGACAGACTATGGCTACACCTTC. Its protein is CASSYSGTDYGYTF.